This T cell receptor (beta chain) comes out of a study of graft-versus-host responses after intestinal transplantation. On the study more broadly: Every one of the recipients received anti-thymocyte globulin induction and afterwards took tacrolimus and steroids for 3 to 4 years.

Notes on this clone: The antigen remains undetermined.

The data were produced by immunoSEQ multiplex PCR, yet TCRdb's version contains in-frame clones alone and is incomplete. Altogether 100,000 or so clones are present, roughly 90% being singletons, with the ten largest covering around 0.17%. This CDR3 region has 15 residues. Unmatched junction bases numbered 8, after V lost 2 bases and J lost 3 bases. Germline V gene data show CDR1 as GTSNPN and CDR2 as SVGIG (reference sequence). The rearrangement links TRBV30 to TRBJ2-7, with 9 bases fitting TRBD1. The specimen comprised unstimulated CD4+ T cells sorted from spleen or lymph node cells, sampled before intestinal transplant. The clonotype comes from a human donor who received an intestinal transplant. CDR3 sequence: CAWSIHLTGGYEQYF. DNA of the CDR3: TGTGCCTGGAGTATCCACCTGACAGGGGGCTACGAGCAGTACTTC.